This T cell receptor (beta chain) is drawn from a study of siplizumab effects on memory and regulatory T cells. Study-level findings and limits: In the presence of siplizumab, alloreactive sequences traceable to unstimulated CD4+ memory cells were significantly reduced. Naive T cells were seen as more diverse than memory cells and as major alloresponse contributors.

Data came from immunoSEQ multiplex PCR; TCRdb stores just in-frame clones and leaves some out. Among over 100,000 clones listed, approximately 90% were seen once. The V and J ends lost 3 bases and 3 bases respectively, with 9 bases between them. The CDR3 extends over 13 amino acids. Germline CDR1 and CDR2: SGDLS and YYNGEE. As regards this clone: No antigen is known for it.

The V gene is TRBV9, the J gene TRBJ2-5, with no clear D. Source material: CD4+ T cells sorted from blood. The TCR sequence derives from a human donor in good health. The CDR3 bases are TGTGCCAGCAGCGGGCCGGGCAAAGAGACCCAGTACTTC. It codes for CASSGPGKETQYF.